This T cell receptor (beta chain) was sequenced during a study of early T cells in non-severe SARS-CoV-2 infection (dated by TCRdb to the early 2020s). Study-level background: TCR sequencing used bulk RNA from unsorted whole blood, so alpha and beta chains could not be paired.

The study was a case-control design nested within a healthcare worker cohort in London, UK, with weekly nasopharyngeal swab PCR tests and blood sampling. Healthcare workers were recruited between 23 and 31 March 2020, during the week of the UK lockdown, and were followed weekly for up to about 15 weeks. Here is what the overall study found, with its caveats: VDJdb matching was skewed toward anti-spike CD8 responses and likely underestimated virus-specific expansions, missing private and CD4 specificities.

This clonotype was detected ten times or more. Its antigen specificity is not known. Base qualities are not provided; no much larger clone lies one nucleotide away. Libraries were prepared through 5' RACE. The sequencer was a NextSeq 500. The TCR library protocol attached unique molecular identifiers to individual cDNA molecules to correct for sequencing error and PCR bias. Both TCR alpha and beta chains were sequenced, and tight co-correlation was observed between alpha and beta sequence abundances in each sample. The authors processed their data as follows. V gene, J gene and CDR3 annotation of TCR sequences was performed with Decombinator V4. TCRs were defined as expanded if a significant change between any two time points was detected under a Poisson model with p below 0.0001. TCR abundances were normalised to the total number of TCRs sequenced per sample and were expressed as counts per million. VDJdb, accessed 1 November 2021, was searched for CMV, EBV and SARS-CoV-2 annotated TCRs, with TCRs annotated for multiple antigens excluded. Clones were called with MiXCR by TCRdb after fastp trimmed the public reads at Q25, and only in-frame beta chains were retained. When rows share a CDR3 protein, they turn into one entry using the most common DNA and genes. TCRdb, not the original authors, processed these V and J calls. For this sample the table gives around 26,000 distinct CDR3 sequences, of which approximately 5.1% were detected only once. Jointly, the top ten make up 6.6% of the sample.

This clonotype was sampled from an adult who was a healthcare worker with PCR-confirmed SARS-CoV-2 infection or an uninfected control (not recorded which). Material: whole blood.

The CDR3 is CASTATVQNTEAFF. The DNA is as follows: TGTGCCAGTACCGCGACAGTTCAGAACACTGAAGCTTTCTTT. The rearranged chain carries TRBV19 and TRBJ1-1; perhaps TRBD1 is the D gene, with 5 bases matching. CDR1 and CDR2 are read off the germline V gene (reference sequence) as LNHDA and SQIVND. Cut back by 7 bases and 1 base, the V and J ends lie 13 bases apart. From the cysteine through the phenylalanine, the CDR3 covers 14 amino acids. Just the 42-base CDR3 DNA is kept, in frame starting at base 1. Reference TRBV19 and TRBJ1-1 genes cover what lies past the CDR3, so the full variable domain is DGGITQSPKYLFRKEGQNVTLSCEQNLNHDAMYWYRQDPGQGLRLIYYSQIVNDFQKGDIAEGYSVSREKKESFPLTVTSAQKNPTAFYLCASTATVQNTEAFFGQGTRLTVV.